The 25 T cell receptor beta chains below were found in one sample sequenced in a study of CD8+ T cells in alopecia areata. Once RNA had been extracted, it was reverse transcribed into cDNA to act as the sequencing template. This table comes from immunoSEQ multiplex PCR, and its TCRdb copy is limited to in-frame clones, with some not included. The table includes some 180,000 clones, 63% detected once. The material was CD4+ T cells sorted from blood, obtained at week 0. The receptors stem from a human donor with alopecia areata.

The chain recombines TRBV4-2 with TRBJ1-2; 9 nucleotides align to TRBD1. Germline CDR1 reads LGHNA; CDR2 reads YNFKEQ. This CDR3 region has 16 residues. The J segment lost 7 bases and the V segment lost 0 bases, leaving 9 bases of the junction unmatched. DNA for the CDR3: TGTGCCAGCAGCCAAGATCAGGGACAGGGTACCCGTGGCTACACCTTC. Protein: CASSQDQGQGTRGYTF.

This clone appeared a few times. This chain uses TRBV29-1 with TRBJ2-6, with TRBD1 matching over 7 bases. Germline V lookup: CDR1 SQVTM, CDR2 ANQGSEA. The CDR3 consists of 16 residues. V gave up 4 bases and J gave up 0 bases; unmatched junction bases: 6. The DNA of the CDR3 is TGCAGCGTTGGGACAGGCCCGCTCTCTGGGGCCAACGTCCTGACTTTC. It encodes CSVGTGPLSGANVLTF. The whole variable domain, remainder taken from reference TRBV29-1 and TRBJ2-6, is SAVISQKPSRDICQRGTSLTIQCQVDSQVTMMFWYRQQPGQSLTLIATANQGSEATYESGFVIDKFPISRPNLTFSTLTVSNMSPEDSSIYLCSVGTGPLSGANVLTFGAGSRLTVL.

CDR3 sequence (DNA): TGCGCCAGCAGCCCTAGTTCCTACAATGAGCAGTTCTTC. Its protein product is CASSPSSYNEQFF. This chain connects TRBV5-1 to TRBJ2-1; D is unresolved. The germline V gene encodes CDR1 SGHRS and CDR2 YFSETQ. CDR3 length equals 13 residues. Trimming took off 4 bases at V and 1 base at J, with 6 bases between the two ends.

The rearrangement links TRBV5-1 to TRBJ2-7; TRBD2 agrees at 8 bases. J gave up 2 bases and V 2 bases, and 12 bases lay outside the gene matches. The CDR3 consists of 17 residues. Germline loops: CDR1 SGHRS, CDR2 YFSETQ. DNA for the CDR3: TGCGCCAGCAGCTTTTTCGCAGCGGGGGCCCTTCCCTACGAGCAGTACTTC. It codes for CASSFFAAGALPYEQYF. The full variable domain, rest sourced from reference TRBV5-1 and TRBJ2-7, is KAGVTQTPRYLIKTRGQQVTLSCSPISGHRSVSWYQQTPGQGLQFLFEYFSETQRNKGNFPGRFSGRQFSNSRSEMNVSTLELGDSALYLCASSFFAAGALPYEQYFGPGTRLTVT.

In its sample, this clone was seen a few times. Other DNA sequences in the sample encode the same CDR3. The J gene is TRBJ2-2, the V gene TRBV29-1; D gene unclear. The CDR3 is made up of 11 amino acids. V was trimmed by 6 bases and J by 2 bases, leaving 4 bases between them. Germline loops: CDR1 SQVTM, CDR2 ANQGSEA. CDR3 sequence (DNA): TGCAGCGTCACTAACACCGGGGAGCTGTTTTTT. Translating gives CSVTNTGELFF.

The chain is built from TRBV6-5 and TRBJ1-5; tentatively, D is TRBD1 (5 bases). Germline assignment: CDR1 MNHEY and CDR2 SVGAGI. There are 13 residues in the CDR3. Deletions cut 8 bases from V and 3 bases from J, with 11 bases between. The DNA for the CDR3 is TGTGCCAGCGGGAGGGGATTCAATCAGCCCCAGCATTTT. This codes for CASGRGFNQPQHF.

This clone was counted a few times. V usage is TRBV20-1 and J usage is TRBJ2-7; unclear D gene. In germline, CDR1 is DFQATT, CDR2 SNEGSKA (reference sequence). The CDR3 loop spans 11 amino acids. The V end lost 3 bases, the J end lost 4 bases, and 7 bases lay between the germline ends. The CDR3 sequence is CSARILYEQYF. As DNA, the CDR3 is TGCAGTGCTAGGATTCTATACGAGCAGTACTTC.

The chain carries TRBV5-1 and TRBJ2-5; the match to TRBD1 covers 8 bases. With 2 bases clipped from V and 1 base from J, the junction kept 4 bases outside the gene matches. The CDR3 spans 15 residues. The germline CDR1 and CDR2 sequences are SGHRS and YFSETQ. The CDR3 spells CASSFLQGAQETQYF. CDR3 DNA sequence: TGCGCCAGCAGCTTCCTCCAGGGGGCCCAAGAGACCCAGTACTTC.

V usage is TRBV29-1 and J usage is TRBJ2-7; tentative D call: TRBD2 (5 bases). There are 13 residues in the CDR3. Germline values: CDR1 SQVTM, CDR2 ANQGSEA. V was pared by 1 base and J by 3 bases, with 10 bases between. CDR3 bases: TGCAGCGTTGAAGTTCCGGGGAGCTACGAGCAGTACTTC. Translating gives CSVEVPGSYEQYF.

The chain combines TRBV5-6 with TRBJ2-1, with 9 bases aligning to TRBD2. The germline CDR1 and CDR2 sequences are SGHDT and YYEEEE. The V gene end was trimmed by 4 bases and the J gene end by 10 bases; junction bases not matched to a gene: 3. The CDR3 has 12 residues. The CDR3 sequence: CASSLTSGEQFF. The CDR3 nucleotides are TGTGCCAGCAGCCTGACTAGCGGAGAGCAGTTCTTC.

The rearrangement links TRBV30 to TRBJ2-4; possible D gene TRBD1, 6 bases. Germline-derived CDR1 and CDR2 are GTSNPN and SVGIG (reference sequence). The ends were cut back, 0 bases at V and 6 bases at J, with 9 bases in the middle. CDR3 length: 13 amino acids. CDR3 DNA: TGTGCCTGGAGTGTATCCAGGGGAAACATTCAGTACTTC. It specifies CAWSVSRGNIQYF.

The chain links TRBV2 to TRBJ2-2; TRBD1 might be the D (6 bases). With 5 bases removed from V and 1 base from J, the gap between germline ends came to 11 bases. The CDR3 is 15 residues long. Germline V gene sequence: CDR1 SNHLY, CDR2 FYNNEI. The CDR3 is CASSKDSWNTGELFF. Written as DNA, the CDR3 is TGTGCCAGCAGTAAGGACAGTTGGAACACCGGGGAGCTGTTTTTT. The variable domain in full, completed from reference TRBV2 and TRBJ2-2, reads EPEVTQTPSHQVTQMGQEVILRCVPISNHLYFYWYRQILGQKVEFLVSFYNNEISEKSEIFDDQFSVERPDGSNFTLKIRSTKLEDSAMYFCASSKDSWNTGELFFGEGSRLTVL.

The CDR3 region is CASSLAGRVGEQFF. CDR3 nucleotide sequence: TGCGCCAGCAGCTTGGCCGGACGGGTCGGGGAGCAGTTCTTC. This chain uses TRBV5-1 with TRBJ2-1; D is unresolved. V was clipped by 0 bases and J by 10 bases, with 14 bases between them. From germline, CDR1 is SGHRS and CDR2 YFSETQ. The CDR3 sequence is 14 residues long.

This clone was picked up many times. In nucleotides, the CDR3 is TGTGCCAGCAGTTCGGACACGAATCAGCCCCAGCATTTT. Translation gives CASSSDTNQPQHF. This rearrangement joins TRBV2 to TRBJ1-5, with D possibly being TRBD1 (5 bases). Germline CDR1 is SNHLY and CDR2 is FYNNEI. The length of the CDR3 is 13 residues. The V end was cut by 5 bases, the J end by 4 bases, with 9 bases between.

The chain employs TRBV2 and TRBJ2-2; 9 positions agree with TRBD1. The CDR3 runs 14 residues. Germline V gene sequence: CDR1 SNHLY, CDR2 FYNNEI. The junction had 7 bases not matched to a gene; V was cut back by 8 bases and J by 6 bases. The CDR3 loop is CASRGQGLAGELFF. The DNA for the CDR3 is TGTGCCAGCCGCGGACAGGGGCTTGCCGGGGAGCTGTTTTTT.

This clone was found a few times. The sample contains more than one DNA sequence encoding this CDR3. The rearrangement links TRBV30 to TRBJ1-5; perhaps TRBD1 as D (5 bases). CDR1 and CDR2 (germline): GTSNPN, SVGIG (reference sequence). Trimming shortened V by 0 bases and J by 2 bases, and 5 bases separated the two germline ends. This CDR3 spans 13 amino acids. As DNA, the CDR3 is TGTGCCTGGAGTGTAGGGGGCAATCAGCCCCAGCATTTT. Translation: CAWSVGGNQPQHF.

This chain links TRBV7-2 with TRBJ2-1; D unclear. The CDR3 totals 11 residues. Germline values: CDR1 SGHTA, CDR2 FQGNSA. Trimming shortened V by 5 bases and J by 14 bases, and 13 bases separated the two germline ends. This CDR3 is CASSPQLKEFF. CDR3 nucleotides: TGTGCCAGCAGCCCACAATTAAAGGAGTTCTTC. Using reference TRBV7-2 and TRBJ2-1 for the parts outside the CDR3, the full variable domain is GAGVSQSPSNKVTEKGKDVELRCDPISGHTALYWYRQSLGQGLEFLIYFQGNSAPDKSGLPSDRFSAERTGGSVSTLTIQRTQQEDSAVYLCASSPQLKEFFGPGTRLTVL.

This chain connects TRBV29-1 to TRBJ2-4; D gene ambiguous. Germline V gene sequence: CDR1 SQVTM, CDR2 ANQGSEA. This CDR3 has 14 amino acids. Trimming removed 0 bases at V and 4 bases at J, with 10 bases between. CDR3: CSVEDTHGKNIQYF. CDR3 nucleotides: TGCAGCGTTGAAGACACGCACGGTAAAAACATTCAGTACTTC. Based on the CDR3 plus reference TRBV29-1 and TRBJ2-4, the full variable domain is SAVISQKPSRDICQRGTSLTIQCQVDSQVTMMFWYRQQPGQSLTLIATANQGSEATYESGFVIDKFPISRPNLTFSTLTVSNMSPEDSSIYLCSVEDTHGKNIQYFGAGTRLSVL.

The rearrangement uses TRBV29-1 and TRBJ1-4; TRBD1 is a possible D gene (5 bases). Germline CDR1 reads SQVTM; CDR2 reads ANQGSEA. V was cut by 7 bases and J by 5 bases, with 8 bases left in between. The CDR3 covers 11 residues. This CDR3 reads CSGQQNEKLFF. In nucleotides, the CDR3 is TGCAGCGGACAGCAAAATGAAAAACTGTTTTTT.

The chain recombines TRBV5-1 with TRBJ2-4; 8 nucleotides match TRBD1. CDR3 size: 15 residues. The V segment lost 0 bases and the J segment 4 bases; nucleotides outside the gene matches: 3. The germline V gene encodes CDR1 SGHRS and CDR2 YFSETQ. The CDR3 reads CASSLADREKNIQYF. DNA for the CDR3: TGCGCCAGCAGCTTGGCGGACAGGGAGAAAAACATTCAGTACTTC.

As DNA, the CDR3 is TGCGCCAGCTTGAAGGGGACAGGGAACACTGAAGCTTTCTTT. The encoded protein is CASLKGTGNTEAFF. The chain links TRBV5-1 to TRBJ1-1, with TRBD1 matching 8 bases. Germline V gene lookup returns CDR1 SGHRS and CDR2 YFSETQ. Trimming cost V 7 bases and J 1 base; bases outside gene matches: 6. CDR3 length equals 14 residues.

The chain combines TRBV19 with TRBJ1-2; 9 bases are a match to TRBD1. Germline CDR1 LNHDA, CDR2 SQIVND (reference sequence). V shed 5 bases, J shed 2 bases, and the junction held 0 bases outside the gene matches. The CDR3 sequence is 13 residues long. The CDR3, as DNA: TGTGCCAGTAGTGACAGGGGGAACTATGGCTACACCTTC. Its translation is CASSDRGNYGYTF.

The V and J genes are TRBV5-8 and TRBJ1-2, with D perhaps TRBD1 (6 bases). This CDR3 region has 16 residues. V lost 1 base to trimming and J lost 6 bases, with 19 bases between them. Germline V gene lookup returns CDR1 SGHTS and CDR2 YDEGEE. CDR3 amino acids: CASSLYLGRGEDGYTF. CDR3 nucleotides: TGTGCCAGCAGCTTGTATCTGGGCAGGGGTGAAGATGGCTACACCTTC.

The table lists this clone with a few counts. CDR3 nucleotides: TGCGCCAGCAGCCCAATCAGACAGGAGCGCACAGATACGCAGTATTTT. Translated: CASSPIRQERTDTQYF. The chain carries TRBV5-1 and TRBJ2-3, with D tentatively TRBD1 (6 bases). V gave up 4 bases and J gave up 1 base, with 16 bases separating them. Germline V gives CDR1 SGHRS, CDR2 YFSETQ. This CDR3 contains 16 residues.

The CDR3 is CSVAWQETQYF. Here the CDR3 DNA reads TGCAGCGTTGCGTGGCAAGAGACCCAGTACTTC. This chain connects TRBV29-1 to TRBJ2-5; D remains ambiguous. Germline lookup yields CDR1 SQVTM and CDR2 ANQGSEA. Trimming removed 4 bases at V and 2 bases at J, with 5 bases between. This CDR3 has 11 amino acids.